This T cell receptor (beta chain) was profiled in a study of T cell responses to AZD1222 COVID-19 vaccine. Data came from immunoSEQ multiplex PCR; TCRdb stores just in-frame clones and leaves some out. This table holds about 89,000 clones, about 91% found once. Trimming took off 0 bases at V and 1 base at J, with 10 bases between the two ends. The V gene's germline CDR1 is GTSNPN and CDR2 SVGIG (reference sequence). The length of the CDR3 is 15 residues. The sample consisted of peripheral blood, taken 28 days after the second AZD1222 dose. This clonotype was sampled from an adult who received the AZD1222 COVID-19 vaccine. The chain couples TRBV30 to TRBJ1-5; D uncertain. This CDR3 is CAWSVDFGSNQPQHF. As DNA, the CDR3 is TGTGCCTGGAGTGTAGACTTCGGAAGCAATCAGCCCCAGCATTTT.